The 13 T cell receptor beta chains in this list originate from one sample, sequenced in a study of T-cell memory formation after mild COVID-19. TCRdb analysed the 5' RACE reads with MiXCR anew, one entry per CDR3 protein. Of 350,000 to 450,000 distinct CDR3 sequences listed, around 27% are singletons. The specimen sequenced was PBMCs or a T cell subset sorted from them (not recorded which). The receptors come from an adult woman who had mild COVID-19 (a few samples of this study predate the infection). Cell type and time point are not known.

The genes are TRBV6-2 or TRBV6-3 and TRBJ1-5; a possible D gene is TRBD1 (5 bases). Trimming shortened V by 6 bases and J by 5 bases, and 17 bases separated the two germline ends. The germline CDR1 and CDR2 sequences are MNHEY and SVGEGT. The CDR3 has 15 amino acids. CDR3 DNA: TGTGCCAGCAGCCTCGGGATGGGGCCCTATCAGCCCCAGCATTTT. This translates into CASSLGMGPYQPQHF.

In its sample, this clonotype was seen a few times. The V and J genes are TRBV6-6 and TRBJ2-7; TRBD2 matches 9 bases. Germline loops: CDR1 MNHNY, CDR2 SVGAGI (reference sequence). This CDR3 is 14 amino acids long. The trim removed 0 bases at V and 6 bases at J, leaving 3 bases unmatched. This CDR3 reads CASSYSVAGAEQYF. CDR3 coding DNA: TGTGCCAGCAGTTACTCGGTAGCGGGGGCCGAGCAGTACTTC.

The sample holds a few counts of this clonotype. The rearrangement joins TRBV5-1 to TRBJ1-1; 8 bases are a match to TRBD1. With 3 bases clipped from V and 4 bases from J, the junction kept 5 bases outside the gene matches. This CDR3 has 14 amino acids. The germline V gene encodes CDR1 SGHRS and CDR2 YFSETQ. The CDR3 sequence: CASSWQGAGTEAFF. CDR3 in DNA: TGCGCCAGCAGCTGGCAGGGGGCGGGCACTGAAGCTTTCTTT.

The genes are TRBV3-1 and TRBJ2-4; 12 bases fit TRBD2. CDR1 and CDR2 from the germline V gene are LGHDT and YNNKEL (reference sequence). Germline trimming cut 4 bases from V and 1 base from J; bases unmatched to any gene: 11. This CDR3 is built from 19 residues. CDR3 sequence reads: CASSRKPGLAGPAKNIQYF. The CDR3, as DNA: TGTGCCAGCAGCCGTAAACCGGGACTAGCGGGTCCCGCCAAAAACATTCAGTACTTC.

The V call is TRBV19, the J call TRBJ2-1, with 7 bases matching TRBD2. CDR3 size: 15 residues. CDR1 LNHDA and CDR2 SQIVND come from the germline V gene (reference sequence). V shed 2 bases, J shed 8 bases, and the junction held 9 bases outside the gene matches. For the CDR3, the DNA is TGTGCCAGTAGTATATTTCGCGGGAGTTTTTATGAGCAGTTCTTC. It specifies CASSIFRGSFYEQFF.

The gene calls are TRBV25-1 and TRBJ2-1; 8 nucleotides match TRBD1. V gave up 4 bases and J gave up 7 bases; unmatched junction bases: 6. Looked up from germline, CDR1 is MGHDK and CDR2 is SYGVNS. The length of the CDR3 is 14 residues. The CDR3 protein is CASSVRTGRNEQFF. The CDR3 bases are TGTGCCAGCAGTGTAAGGACAGGGCGGAATGAGCAGTTCTTC.

The chain joins TRBV30 to TRBJ1-6; no definite D call. Per germline, CDR1 GTSNPN and CDR2 SVGIG (reference sequence). With 1 base removed from V and 10 bases from J, the gap between germline ends came to 11 bases. The CDR3 loop spans 13 amino acids. The CDR3 is CAWSAPTRSPLHF. The CDR3 bases are TGTGCCTGGAGTGCTCCCACACGGTCACCCCTCCACTTT. Looking up the rest from reference TRBV30 and TRBJ1-6 gives the full variable domain: SQTIHQWPATLVQPVGSPLSLECTVEGTSNPNLYWYRQAAGRGLQLLFYSVGIGQISSEVPQNLSASRPQDRQFILSSKKLLLSDSGFYLCAWSAPTRSPLHFGNGTRLTVT.

The chain uses TRBV4-3 and TRBJ1-1; no definite D call. The CDR3 contains 15 residues. With 0 bases removed from V and 2 bases from J, the gap between germline ends came to 10 bases. Germline CDR1 and CDR2: LGHNA and YSLEER. CDR3 nucleotides: TGCGCCAGCAGCCAAGATCCTAATCTCAACACTGAAGCTTTCTTT. Translated: CASSQDPNLNTEAFF.

This chain joins TRBV3-1 and TRBJ2-3, with a possible D match to TRBD2 (5 bases). This CDR3 contains 13 residues. Germline assignment: CDR1 LGHDT and CDR2 YNNKEL (reference sequence). V was clipped by 4 bases and J by 4 bases, with 9 bases between them. The CDR3, as DNA: TGTGCCAGCAGCCGAGAGGGTCCAGATACGCAGTATTTT. It codes for CASSREGPDTQYF.

A few counts support this clonotype. The genes are TRBV5-5 and TRBJ2-5; TRBD2 matches 12 bases. The CDR3 spans 16 residues. V trimming: 2 bases; J trimming: 4 bases; junction bases outside the gene matches: 6. Germline V gives CDR1 SGHKS, CDR2 YYEKEE (reference sequence). This chain's CDR3 is CASSLASGGAGETQYF. CDR3 in DNA: TGTGCCAGCAGCTTAGCTAGCGGGGGGGCCGGAGAGACCCAGTACTTC. The complete variable domain, with remaining parts taken from reference TRBV5-5 and TRBJ2-5, reads DAGVTQSPTHLIKTRGQQVTLRCSPISGHKSVSWYQQVLGQGPQFIFQYYEKEERGRGNFPDRFSARQFPNYSSELNVNALLLGDSALYLCASSLASGGAGETQYFGPGTRLLVL.

This chain connects TRBV7-9 to TRBJ2-1, with D maybe TRBD2 (6 bases). The germline V gene has CDR1 SEHNR and CDR2 FQNEAQ (reference sequence). The CDR3 is made up of 16 amino acids. V shed 2 bases and J shed 0 bases, with 11 bases lying between them. The CDR3 is CASSLPTGSSYNEQFF. CDR3 bases: TGTGCCAGCAGCTTACCAACCGGGAGCTCCTACAATGAGCAGTTCTTC.

The rearrangement uses TRBV28 and TRBJ2-1; 10 bases agree with TRBD1. The CDR3 is made up of 15 amino acids. Germline V gene lookup returns CDR1 MDHEN and CDR2 SYDVKM. With V trimmed by 5 bases and J by 6 bases, 7 bases remained unmatched. This chain's CDR3 is CASSQGQGFPNEQFF. The CDR3, as DNA: TGTGCCAGCAGTCAGGGACAGGGGTTCCCCAATGAGCAGTTCTTC.

This rearrangement joins TRBV7-9 to TRBJ2-1, with 12 bases that match TRBD2. Looked up from germline, CDR1 is SEHNR and CDR2 is FQNEAQ (reference sequence). The CDR3 is 15 residues long. The junction had 8 bases not matched to a gene; V was cut back by 4 bases and J by 10 bases. CDR3 coding DNA: TGTGCCAGCAGCTCCTCCGGACTAGCGGGATTCGAGCAGTTCTTC. It specifies CASSSSGLAGFEQFF. The complete variable domain, with remaining parts taken from reference TRBV7-9 and TRBJ2-1, reads DTGVSQNPRHKITKRGQNVTFRCDPISEHNRLYWYRQTLGQGPEFLTYFQNEAQLEKSRLLSDRFSAERPKGSFSTLEIQRTEQGDSAMYLCASSSSGLAGFEQFFGPGTRLTVL.